The 20 T cell receptor beta chains given below trace back to one sample, sequenced in a study of T cell responses to AZD1222 COVID-19 vaccine. Data came from immunoSEQ multiplex PCR; TCRdb stores just in-frame clones and leaves some out. Here the sample spans under 170,000 clones, around 90% being singletons. Source: peripheral blood, taken 28 days after the second AZD1222 dose. The receptors stem from an adult who received the AZD1222 COVID-19 vaccine.

This clone was recorded only once. V is TRBV5-5 and J is TRBJ1-6, with D possibly TRBD1 on 6 matching bases. The CDR3 sequence is 18 residues long. The V gene lost 4 bases and the J gene lost 11 bases, with 28 bases spanning the gap. Germline V gene lookup returns CDR1 SGHKS and CDR2 YYEKEE (reference sequence). CDR3 in DNA: TGTGCCAGCAGCCCTTACCCCTTCACAGGGCCAACCGAGGCACCCCTCCACTTT. This encodes CASSPYPFTGPTEAPLHF.

This clone was found once. V gene TRBV5-1 combines with J gene TRBJ2-7; D gene unclear. V was trimmed by 1 base and J by 5 bases, leaving 13 bases between them. Germline CDR1 SGHRS, CDR2 YFSETQ. CDR3 length: 14 residues. In nucleotides, the CDR3 is TGCGCCAGCAGCTTGAGTCAAGGCGCCGACGAGCAGTACTTC. This translates into CASSLSQGADEQYF.

The chain is built from TRBV5-4 and TRBJ2-3; TRBD2 agrees at 7 bases. Trimming took 1 base from V and 2 from J; bases not matched to a gene: 1. CDR1 and CDR2 from the germline V gene are SGHNT and YYREEE (reference sequence). CDR3 length: 14 residues. The CDR3 reads CASSLSGNTDTQYF. The CDR3 DNA is TGTGCCAGCAGCTTGAGCGGGAACACAGATACGCAGTATTTT. Combining the CDR3 with reference TRBV5-4 and TRBJ2-3 gives the whole variable domain ETGVTQSPTHLIKTRGQQVTLRCSSQSGHNTVSWYQQALGQGPQFIFQYYREEENGRGNFPPRFSGLQFPNYSSELNVNALELDDSALYLCASSLSGNTDTQYFGPGTRLTVL.

The chain employs TRBV5-4 and TRBJ2-7; possible D gene TRBD2, 7 bases. The V end lost 1 base, the J end lost 4 bases, and 18 bases lay between the germline ends. The CDR3 covers 16 residues. Germline CDR1 reads SGHNT; CDR2 reads YYREEE (reference sequence). The CDR3 DNA sequence: TGTGCCAGCAGCTTGAAAGGGGGAGGGATGGCTTACGAGCAGTACTTC. This translates into CASSLKGGGMAYEQYF.

V and J are TRBV14 and TRBJ2-7, with D maybe TRBD1 (6 bases). This CDR3 contains 14 residues. Trimming stripped 4 bases from V and 3 bases from J, with 13 bases between. Germline V gene sequence: CDR1 SGHDN, CDR2 FVKESK. The DNA of the CDR3 is TGTGCCAGCAGCCCTTCCAGGGGCAACTACGAGCAGTACTTC. It encodes CASSPSRGNYEQYF.

The V gene is TRBV12-3 or TRBV12-4, the J gene TRBJ1-2; no definite D call. Deletions cut 6 bases from V and 4 bases from J, with 6 bases between. This CDR3 spans 11 amino acids. CDR3 sequence (DNA): TGTGCCAGCAGCCTTGGCTATGGCTACACCTTC. This gives the protein CASSLGYGYTF.

The genes are TRBV18 and TRBJ2-3; D call uncertain. V was clipped by 3 bases and J by 6 bases, with 13 bases between them. CDR3 length: 14 residues. Germline CDR1 and CDR2: KGHSH and LQKENI. In nucleotides, the CDR3 is TGTGCCAGCTCACCCCTTGGGTCGGCTGATACGCAGTATTTT. Amino acid sequence: CASSPLGSADTQYF.

This sequence joins TRBV5-4 and TRBJ2-7, with 9 bases that match TRBD1. The CDR3 loop spans 15 amino acids. Germline CDR1 SGHNT, CDR2 YYREEE (reference sequence). Losses at the gene ends were 0 bases for V and 4 bases for J; bases not matched to a gene: 5. The DNA for the CDR3 is TGTGCCAGCAGCTTGGCACACAGGGGGCAATACGAGCAGTACTTC. Translated, it gives CASSLAHRGQYEQYF.

CDR3 coding DNA: TGCAGTGCTAGTGGCGGGACAACTAGCACAGATACGCAGTATTTT. Its protein product is CSASGGTTSTDTQYF. The V and J genes are TRBV20-1 and TRBJ2-3; the D gene could be TRBD1 or TRBD2 (6 bases each). Trimming pared 3 bases from V and 0 bases from J, leaving 13 bases between. The CDR3 covers 15 residues. Germline V gene lookup returns CDR1 DFQATT and CDR2 SNEGSKA (reference sequence).

The chain couples TRBV15 to TRBJ1-2; 7 bases match TRBD1. The CDR3 is 12 amino acids. Germline CDR1 LNHNV, CDR2 YYDKDF (reference sequence). The junction had 5 bases not matched to a gene; V was cut back by 11 bases and J by 2 bases. This CDR3 reads CAWKGANYGYTF. The DNA for the CDR3 is TGTGCCTGGAAGGGGGCCAACTATGGCTACACCTTC.

V and J are TRBV7-8 and TRBJ2-2; D is unclear. Germline loops: CDR1 SGHVS, CDR2 FQNEAQ. The CDR3 runs 13 residues. The V end was cut by 4 bases, the J end by 5 bases, with 8 bases between. The CDR3 reads CASSSLRTGELFF. The CDR3 bases are TGTGCCAGCAGCTCCTTGCGGACCGGGGAGCTGTTTTTT. The full variable domain, completed using reference TRBV7-8 and TRBJ2-2, is GAGVSQSPRYKVAKRGQDVALRCDPISGHVSLFWYQQALGQGPEFLTYFQNEAQLDKSGLPSDRFFAERPEGSVSTLKIQRTQQEDSAVYLCASSSLRTGELFFGEGSRLTVL.

The V gene is TRBV24-1, the J gene TRBJ1-1, with TRBD1 matching 7 bases. The CDR3 sequence is 13 residues long. V lost 4 bases to trimming and J lost 8 bases; unmatched junction nucleotides: 6. Germline V gives CDR1 KGHDR, CDR2 SFDVKD. CDR3 amino acids: CATSDQGGREAFF. The DNA of the CDR3 is TGTGCCACCAGTGACCAAGGGGGCCGGGAAGCTTTCTTT.

V usage is TRBV7-2 and J usage is TRBJ2-7; TRBD1 aligns across 7 bases. This CDR3 spans 16 amino acids. The V gene's germline CDR1 is SGHTA and CDR2 FQGNSA. The junction had 9 bases not matched to a gene; V was cut back by 4 bases and J by 0 bases. The CDR3, as DNA: TGTGCCAGCAGCTACCGGGTGGGACAGCTCTCCTACGAGCAGTACTTC. Its translation: CASSYRVGQLSYEQYF.

This chain connects TRBV6-2 or TRBV6-3 to TRBJ2-1; no firm D call. V was clipped by 5 bases and J by 5 bases, with 10 bases between them. CDR1 and CDR2 from the germline V gene are MNHEY and SVGEGT. The CDR3 has 13 residues. This chain's CDR3 is CASSLTSHNEQFF. DNA of the CDR3: TGTGCCAGCAGTCTAACCTCTCACAATGAGCAGTTCTTC.

The chain is built from TRBV10-3 and TRBJ1-1; weak D call: TRBD1 (6 bases). The germline V and J ends were trimmed by 10 bases and 7 bases, with 16 bases remaining between them. This CDR3 spans 12 amino acids. Germline lookup yields CDR1 ENHRY and CDR2 SYGVKD. This chain's CDR3 is CATKEGEVEAFF. Here the CDR3 DNA reads TGTGCCACAAAGGAGGGGGAGGTTGAAGCTTTCTTT.

The V gene is TRBV30, the J gene TRBJ2-3; 7 nucleotides match TRBD2. Germline-derived CDR1 and CDR2 are GTSNPN and SVGIG (reference sequence). The J segment lost 5 bases and the V segment lost 2 bases, leaving 13 bases of the junction unmatched. This CDR3 has 16 amino acids. The CDR3 nucleotides are TGTGCCTGGAGTAGCCCCTGGGGCGGGAGCGGAGATACGCAGTATTTT. This sequence encodes CAWSSPWGGSGDTQYF.

V gene TRBV7-9 combines with J gene TRBJ2-1; 9 bases fit TRBD2. The CDR3 sequence is 17 residues long. The V segment lost 1 base and the J segment 6 bases; nucleotides outside the gene matches: 10. CDR1 is SEHNR and CDR2 is FQNEAQ in the germline V gene (reference sequence). The CDR3 spells CASSLEVAGGLVNEQFF. The CDR3 bases are TGTGCCAGCAGCTTAGAGGTGGCGGGAGGGCTCGTCAATGAGCAGTTCTTC.

The chain combines TRBV4-2 with TRBJ2-1; TRBD2 matches 7 bases. The CDR3 consists of 16 residues. The trim removed 4 bases at V and 6 bases at J, leaving 12 bases unmatched. Germline CDR1 reads LGHNA; CDR2 reads YNFKEQ. CDR3: CASSPLTGGRANEQFF. CDR3 in DNA: TGTGCCAGCAGCCCCCTAACGGGGGGACGGGCCAATGAGCAGTTCTTC.

The genes are TRBV6-5 and TRBJ2-1, with D hard to call. The CDR3 spans 12 residues. Germline V gene lookup returns CDR1 MNHEY and CDR2 SVGAGI. V gave up 4 bases and J gave up 4 bases, with 5 bases separating them. The CDR3 region has the DNA TGTGCCAGCAGTTCCCGGTACAATGAGCAGTTCTTC. Protein product: CASSSRYNEQFF.

The rearrangement links TRBV2 to TRBJ1-3; D gene unclear. Trimming shortened V by 2 bases and J by 8 bases, and 7 bases separated the two germline ends. Germline CDR1 and CDR2: SNHLY and FYNNEI. The CDR3 totals 12 residues. The CDR3 nucleotides read TGTGCCAGCAGTGAAATGGGTGACACCATATATTTT. As protein: CASSEMGDTIYF.